The 5 T cell receptor beta chains in this list originate from one sample, sequenced in a study of identical twins. MiXCR, run by TCRdb on the 5' RACE reads, gives a single entry per CDR3 protein. The sample holds about 890,000 distinct CDR3 sequences, roughly 12% seen once. The sample was also reused in another study, on yellow fever vaccine responses in identical twins.

The sample consisted of PBMCs. These receptors came from a woman younger than 30 in good health.

This rearrangement joins TRBV12-3 or TRBV12-4 to TRBJ2-2, with D perhaps matching TRBD2 (6 bases). Trimming took off 5 bases at V and 1 base at J, with 14 bases between the two ends. CDR3 length equals 16 residues. The CDR3 loop is CASSKAGSLNTGELFF. The CDR3 nucleotides read TGTGCCAGCAGTAAAGCCGGGAGCCTGAACACCGGGGAGCTGTTTTTT.

This chain joins TRBV7-9 and TRBJ1-5; tentatively, D is TRBD1 (5 bases). In germline, CDR1 is SEHNR, CDR2 FQNEAQ (reference sequence). V was clipped by 5 bases and J by 0 bases, with 14 bases between them. This CDR3 is built from 16 residues. CDR3: CASSELGDYSNQPQHF. In DNA form, the CDR3 reads TGTGCCAGCAGCGAGTTAGGGGATTATAGCAATCAGCCCCAGCATTTT.

This clonotype occurred many times. The CDR3 nucleotides read TGTGCCAGCAGCTTAGGCGGCGGGGGGTTTAATGAGCAGTTCTTC. Translating gives CASSLGGGGFNEQFF. The chain recombines TRBV7-6 with TRBJ2-1; the match to TRBD2 covers 8 bases. With 1 base clipped from V and 7 bases from J, the junction kept 6 bases outside the gene matches. The CDR3 is 15 amino acids. CDR1 and CDR2 (germline): SGHVS, FNYEAQ. Looking up the rest from reference TRBV7-6 and TRBJ2-1 gives the full variable domain: GAGVSQSPRYKVTKRGQDVALRCDPISGHVSLYWYRQALGQGPEFLTYFNYEAQQDKSGLPNDRFSAERPEGSISTLTIQRTEQRDSAMYRCASSLGGGGFNEQFFGPGTRLTVL.

This clonotype appeared a few times. The gene calls are TRBV5-1 and TRBJ2-2, with no clear D. The V gene's germline CDR1 is SGHRS and CDR2 YFSETQ. The ends were cut back, 0 bases at V and 8 bases at J, with 11 bases in the middle. The CDR3 sequence is 14 residues long. The DNA of the CDR3 is TGCGCCAGCAGCTTGGAGACATTCTCGGGGGAGCTGTTTTTT. It specifies CASSLETFSGELFF.

In its sample, this clonotype was seen many times. CDR3 residues: CASSSRRRVYSYNEQFF. The CDR3 DNA follows: TGTGCCAGCAGCTCCCGACGCAGGGTGTACTCCTACAATGAGCAGTTCTTC. The chain links TRBV21-1 to TRBJ2-1; the table gives TRBD1 as D, unverified against the DNA. TRBV21-1 is a recognized pseudogene. The length of the CDR3 is 17 residues.